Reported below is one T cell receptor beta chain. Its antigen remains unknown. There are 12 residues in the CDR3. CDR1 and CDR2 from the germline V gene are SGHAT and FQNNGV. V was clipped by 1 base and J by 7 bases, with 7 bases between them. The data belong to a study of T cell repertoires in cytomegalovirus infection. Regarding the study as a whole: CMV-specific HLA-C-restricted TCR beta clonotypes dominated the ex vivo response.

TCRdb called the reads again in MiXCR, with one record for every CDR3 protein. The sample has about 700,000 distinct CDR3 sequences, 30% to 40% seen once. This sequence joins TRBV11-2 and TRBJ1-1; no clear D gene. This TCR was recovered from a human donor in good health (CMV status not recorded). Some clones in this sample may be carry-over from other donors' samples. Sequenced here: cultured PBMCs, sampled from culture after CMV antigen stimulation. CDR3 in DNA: TGTGCCAGCAGCTTAGCGGGCGGTGAAGCTTTCTTT. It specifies CASSLAGGEAFF.